These T cell receptor beta chains were read from a single sample in a study of cytomegalovirus exposure and HLA in healthy donors. Repertoires were generated with immunoSEQ multiplex PCR, while TCRdb's copy carries only in-frame clones and drops some. The repertoire holds tens of thousands of clones, 44% seen once, with roughly 2% in the top ten. Specimen: PBMCs. All receptors derive from a woman in her fifties or sixties in good health and CMV-seronegative. The CDR3 runs from the conserved cysteine through the conserved F or W. The order of the fields is D gene, clone size, J gene, V gene, CDR3 DNA, CDR3 protein. A D gene is named only where the DNA matches it firmly. Size tells how often a clone was seen (once, few, many) or the class of an expanded clone, and some rows leave it out.

D gene: -; clone size: once; J gene: TRBJ1-6; V gene: TRBV15; CDR3 DNA: TGTGCCACCAGCAGAGACAGTTCACCCCTCCACTTT; CDR3 protein: CATSRDSSPLHF
D gene: TRBD1; clone size: -; J gene: TRBJ2-3; V gene: TRBV4-2; CDR3 DNA: TGTGCCAGCAGCCAACCAGGGGGCGCGCCAGATACGCAGTATTTT; CDR3 protein: CASSQPGGAPDTQYF
D gene: TRBD1; clone size: few; J gene: TRBJ2-2; V gene: TRBV10-3; CDR3 DNA: TGTGCCATCAGTGAGAGGGGTGGGACAGGGATGAACACCGGGGAGCTGTTTTTT; CDR3 protein: CAISERGGTGMNTGELFF
D gene: -; clone size: -; J gene: TRBJ2-2; V gene: TRBV19; CDR3 DNA: TGTGCCAGTAGTATATCCCCCCCGCAATTGAGGACCGGGGAGCTGTTTTTT; CDR3 protein: CASSISPPQLRTGELFF
D gene: TRBD1; clone size: -; J gene: TRBJ1-1; V gene: TRBV5-4; CDR3 DNA: TGTGCCAGCAGCCCGGGACAGGGGGGTAAGAACACTGAAGCTTTCTTT; CDR3 protein: CASSPGQGGKNTEAFF
D gene: TRBD1; clone size: -; J gene: TRBJ2-2; V gene: TRBV19; CDR3 DNA: TGTGCCAGTAGCCCAACAGGGGGGAACACCGGGGAGCTGTTTTTT; CDR3 protein: CASSPTGGNTGELFF
D gene: -; clone size: -; J gene: TRBJ2-1; V gene: TRBV14; CDR3 DNA: TGTGCCAGCAGCCAATTAGGGGTTCACAATGAGCAGTTCTTC; CDR3 protein: CASSQLGVHNEQFF
D gene: TRBD1; clone size: few; J gene: TRBJ2-7; V gene: TRBV5-1; CDR3 DNA: TGCGCCAGCAGTTATTCCGGGACAGGGATCAACGAGCAGTACTTC; CDR3 protein: CASSYSGTGINEQYF
D gene: -; clone size: -; J gene: TRBJ2-1; V gene: TRBV7-8; CDR3 DNA: TGTGCCAGCAGCTCGGCCTCCCAGACAGGATACAATGAGCAGTTCTTC; CDR3 protein: CASSSASQTGYNEQFF
D gene: -; clone size: -; J gene: TRBJ2-7; V gene: TRBV10-3; CDR3 DNA: TGTGCCATCAGTTACTCCGGTGGGGCTTCCTACGAGCAGTACTTC; CDR3 protein: CAISYSGGASYEQYF
D gene: -; clone size: once; J gene: TRBJ2-5; V gene: TRBV7-9; CDR3 DNA: TGTGCCAGCAGCTTAGAAGGAGGGGGGGGTGCAAGAGAGACCCAGTACTTC; CDR3 protein: CASSLEGGGGARETQYF
D gene: -; clone size: -; J gene: TRBJ1-2; V gene: TRBV4-1; CDR3 DNA: TGCGCCAGCAGCCAAACGGACAGTAAGGACTATGGCTACACCTTC; CDR3 protein: CASSQTDSKDYGYTF
D gene: TRBD1; clone size: few; J gene: TRBJ2-7; V gene: TRBV5-1; CDR3 DNA: TGCGCCAGCAGCTCCGGGACAGCGAGAAAGGAGCAGTACTTC; CDR3 protein: CASSSGTARKEQYF
D gene: -; clone size: few; J gene: TRBJ1-2; V gene: TRBV28; CDR3 DNA: TGTGCCAGCAACGTCGGGGGTTATGGCTACACCTTC; CDR3 protein: CASNVGGYGYTF